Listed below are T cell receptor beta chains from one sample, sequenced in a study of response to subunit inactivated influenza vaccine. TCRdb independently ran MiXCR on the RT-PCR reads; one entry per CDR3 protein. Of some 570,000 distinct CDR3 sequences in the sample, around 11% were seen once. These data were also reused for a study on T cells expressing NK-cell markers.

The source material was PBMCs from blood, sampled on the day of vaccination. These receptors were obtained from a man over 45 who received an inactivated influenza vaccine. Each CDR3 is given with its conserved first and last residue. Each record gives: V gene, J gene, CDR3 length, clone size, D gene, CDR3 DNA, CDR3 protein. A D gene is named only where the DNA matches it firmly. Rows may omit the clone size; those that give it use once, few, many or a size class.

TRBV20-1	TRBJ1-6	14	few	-	TGCAGTGCTAGGGTAGACAATCGGCCTTCACCCCTCCACTTT	CSARVDNRPSPLHF
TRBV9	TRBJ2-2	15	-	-	TGTGCCAGCAGCGAAGGGGGGTTGAACACCGGGGAGCTGTTTTTT	CASSEGGLNTGELFF
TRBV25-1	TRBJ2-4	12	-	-	TGTGCCAGCAGGGGGATACAGGGAGCTCAGTACTTC	CASRGIQGAQYF
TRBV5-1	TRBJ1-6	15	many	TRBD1	TGCGCCAGCAGCACTAAAGGGCAGGGGGCTTCACCCCTCCACTTT	CASSTKGQGASPLHF
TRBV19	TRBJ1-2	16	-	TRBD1	TGTGCCAGTAGTGTACCCGGACAGGGGGGAATAGATGGCTACACCTTC	CASSVPGQGGIDGYTF
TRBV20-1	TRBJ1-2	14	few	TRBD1	TGCAGTGCTCCCCGACAGGGGGCTGGCTATGGCTACACCTTC	CSAPRQGAGYGYTF
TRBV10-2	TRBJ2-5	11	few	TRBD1	TGCGCCAGCAGCCGTCGGGACAGGCCCTACTTC	CASSRRDRPYF
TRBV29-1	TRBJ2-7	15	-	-	TGCAGCGTTGGCCCCGCCGGGGGCGGAACGTACGAGCAGTACTTC	CSVGPAGGGTYEQYF
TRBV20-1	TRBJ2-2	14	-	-	TGCAGTGCGGCCCGACCGGGAGTAACCGGGGAGCTGTTTTTT	CSAARPGVTGELFF
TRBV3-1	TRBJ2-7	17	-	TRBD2	TGTGCCAGCAGCCAGGGGACTAGCGGGAGGGCCGCGTACGAGCAGTACTTC	CASSQGTSGRAAYEQYF
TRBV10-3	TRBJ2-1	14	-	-	TGTGCCATCAGTGGAACTGGCGGTTACAATGAGCAGTTCTTC	CAISGTGGYNEQFF
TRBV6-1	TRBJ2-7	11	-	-	TGTGCTGTCAGCGATCTATACGAGCAGTACTTC	CAVSDLYEQYF
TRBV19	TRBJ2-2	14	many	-	TGTGCCAGTAGTCCCGGACAGAACACCGGGGAGCTGTTTTTT	CASSPGQNTGELFF
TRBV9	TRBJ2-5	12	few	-	TGTGCCAGCAGCGTATACCTCGGGACCCAGTACTTC	CASSVYLGTQYF
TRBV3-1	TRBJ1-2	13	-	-	TGTGCCAGCAGCCAGATGAAGAAAGGAGGCTACACCTTC	CASSQMKKGGYTF
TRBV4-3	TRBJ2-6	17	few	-	TGCGCCAGCAGCCAAGACAGTGCCCTCTCTGGGGCCAACGTCCTGACTTTC	CASSQDSALSGANVLTF
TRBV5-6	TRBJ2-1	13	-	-	TGTGCCAGCAGCTTGCAGGGAACGTTTGAGCAGTTCTTC	CASSLQGTFEQFF
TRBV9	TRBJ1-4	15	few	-	TGTGCCAGCAGCGTCCAGGAGGGAACTAATGAAAAACTGTTTTTT	CASSVQEGTNEKLFF
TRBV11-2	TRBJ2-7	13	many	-	TGTGCCAGCAGCTTAAGGAGGGACGGCGAGCAGTACTTC	CASSLRRDGEQYF
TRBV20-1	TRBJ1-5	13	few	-	TGCAGTGCTAGGTCCGGGGGCGATCAGCCCCAGCATTTT	CSARSGGDQPQHF
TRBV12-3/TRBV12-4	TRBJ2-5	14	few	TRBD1	TGTGCCACCTCGAGACAGGGGGCTTGGGAGACCCAGTACTTC	CATSRQGAWETQYF
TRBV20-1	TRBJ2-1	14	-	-	TGCAGTGCTAGGCGTCCGCAGGCCTACAATGAGCAGTTCTTC	CSARRPQAYNEQFF
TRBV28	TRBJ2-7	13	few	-	TGTGCCAGCAGCGCCGATTTTAGCTACGAGCAGTACTTC	CASSADFSYEQYF
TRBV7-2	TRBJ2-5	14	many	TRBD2	TGTGCCAGCAGCCCAGGACTAGTCCAAGAGACCCAGTACTTC	CASSPGLVQETQYF
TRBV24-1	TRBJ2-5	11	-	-	TGTGCCACCAGTGATATTGAGACCCAGTACTTC	CATSDIETQYF
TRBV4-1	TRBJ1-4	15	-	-	TGCGCCAGCAGCCAGCCGGGTCTTCTCAATGAAAAACTGTTTTTT	CASSQPGLLNEKLFF
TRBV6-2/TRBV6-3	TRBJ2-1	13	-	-	TGTGCCAGCAGTTCTGCGCGTGGTAGGGAGCAGTTCTTC	CASSSARGREQFF
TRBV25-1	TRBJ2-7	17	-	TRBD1	TGTGCCAGCAGTGACCCGGGACAGGGGGCAGGGGCCTACGAGCAGTACTTC	CASSDPGQGAGAYEQYF
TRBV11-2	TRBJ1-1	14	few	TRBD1	TGTGCCAGCAGCCAAACAGGGGGCAACACTGAAGCTTTCTTT	CASSQTGGNTEAFF
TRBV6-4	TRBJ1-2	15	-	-	TGTGCCAGCAGTGACTCGAGTACGGGTAGGGTCGGCTACACCTTC	CASSDSSTGRVGYTF
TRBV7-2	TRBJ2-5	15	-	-	TGTGCCAGCAGCTTAAGCCAGGGCCTTACGGAGACCCAGTACTTC	CASSLSQGLTETQYF
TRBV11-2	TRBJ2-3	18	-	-	TGTGCCAGCAGCTTAAAATGGTCGCGGGAACTGAGCACAGATACGCAGTATTTT	CASSLKWSRELSTDTQYF
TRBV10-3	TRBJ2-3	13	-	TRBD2	TGTGCCATTTCAGCGGGAAGCACAGATACGCAGTATTTT	CAISAGSTDTQYF
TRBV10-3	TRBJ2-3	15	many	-	TGTGCCATCAGTGAGTCTAACAGCTACACAGATACGCAGTATTTT	CAISESNSYTDTQYF
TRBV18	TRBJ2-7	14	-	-	TGTGCCAGCTCACCACCCAGGCCCTCCTTGGGGCAGTACTTC	CASSPPRPSLGQYF
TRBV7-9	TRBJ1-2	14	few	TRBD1	TGTGCCAGCAGCTGGGGACAGGCTGCCTATGGCTGCACCTTC	CASSWGQAAYGCTF
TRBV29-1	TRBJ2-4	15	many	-	TGCAGCGTTGGGACCAATGAAATAGCCAAAAACATTCAGTACTTC	CSVGTNEIAKNIQYF
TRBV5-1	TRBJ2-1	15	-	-	TGCGCCAGCAGCTTGGAAGCGGTTTCCTACAATGAGCAGTTCTTC	CASSLEAVSYNEQFF
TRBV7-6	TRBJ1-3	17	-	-	TGTGCCAGCAGCTTAGCCGCAGGGAGTAGCTCTGGAAACACCATATATTTT	CASSLAAGSSSGNTIYF
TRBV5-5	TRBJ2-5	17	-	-	TGTGCCAGCAGCTTGTACAGACAGTCCATCCTCGGGGAGACCCAGTACTTC	CASSLYRQSILGETQYF
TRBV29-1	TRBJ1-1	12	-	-	TGCAGCGTGGGGGATGTACGGACTGAAGCTTTCTTT	CSVGDVRTEAFF
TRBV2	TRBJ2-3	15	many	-	TGTGCCAGCAGTGAAGGGTCAATGAGCACAGATACGCAGTATTTT	CASSEGSMSTDTQYF
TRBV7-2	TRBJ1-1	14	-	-	TGTGCCAGCAGCTTAACCCCGGGGGCAGGTGAAGCTTTCTTT	CASSLTPGAGEAFF
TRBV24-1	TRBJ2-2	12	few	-	TGTGCCACCAGTCCAAGACGGGGGGAGCTGTTTTTT	CATSPRRGELFF
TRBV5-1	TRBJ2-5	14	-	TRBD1	TGCGCCAGCAGCTCTACAGGGGGCACAGAGACCCAGTACTTC	CASSSTGGTETQYF
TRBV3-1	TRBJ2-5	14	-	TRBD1	TGTGCCAGCAGCCAGGACAGGGGCCAAGAGACCCAGTACTTC	CASSQDRGQETQYF
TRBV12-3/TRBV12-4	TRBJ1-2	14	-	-	TGTGCCAGCAGTTTAGGGGGAGGGGCGACTGGCTACACCTTC	CASSLGGGATGYTF
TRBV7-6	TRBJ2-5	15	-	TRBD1	TGTGCCAGCAGTCGGATCACAGGGGGACAAGAGACCCAGTACTTC	CASSRITGGQETQYF
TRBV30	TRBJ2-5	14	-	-	TGTGCCTGGAACACTCTAGGGGGTGGAGAGACCCAGTACTTC	CAWNTLGGGETQYF
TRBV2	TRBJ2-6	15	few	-	TGTGCCAGCAGTGAACTAGGGCAGCAGGGCAACGTCCTGACTTTC	CASSELGQQGNVLTF
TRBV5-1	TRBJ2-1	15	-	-	TGCGCCAGCAGCTGGGGGGACCCGAGCAGCAATGAGCAGTTCTTC	CASSWGDPSSNEQFF
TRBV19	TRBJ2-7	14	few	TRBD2	TGTGCCAGTAGTACTAGCGGGGAGACCTACGAGCAGTACTTC	CASSTSGETYEQYF
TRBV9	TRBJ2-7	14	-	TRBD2	TGTGCCAGCAGCGAAGGACTAGCGGCATACGAGCAGTACTTC	CASSEGLAAYEQYF
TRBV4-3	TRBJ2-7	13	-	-	TGCGCCAGCAGCCAAGTCGTGAGGTACGAGCAGTACTTC	CASSQVVRYEQYF
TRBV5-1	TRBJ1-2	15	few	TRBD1	TGCGCCAGCAGCCCAGGGACAGCCGGTATTTATGGCTACACCTTC	CASSPGTAGIYGYTF